This is a list of T cell receptor beta chains from one sample in a study of OX40 agonist ivuxolimab in advanced cancers. TCRdb keeps only in-frame clones here, not all; method: immunoSEQ multiplex PCR. In the table there are 90,000 or so clones, approximately 89% of which are singletons. The sample consisted of CD4+ or CD8+ T cells sorted from blood, taken in a trial of the OX40 agonist ivuxolimab. The source is an adult with an advanced solid tumor such as melanoma, head and neck, liver or kidney cancer. The CDR3 runs from the conserved cysteine through the conserved F or W. D genes are given only for firm matches. Clone size is not always given. Where it is, it says once, few, many or a class for expanded clones.

clone size: once
J gene: TRBJ2-1
D gene: TRBD2
V gene: TRBV6-5
CDR3 protein: CASKRDVGNEQFF
CDR3 DNA: TGTGCCAGCAAGCGGGATGTAGGTAATGAGCAGTTCTTC

clone size: -
J gene: TRBJ2-2
D gene: TRBD2
V gene: TRBV6-5
CDR3 protein: CASKKGREGTGELFF
CDR3 DNA: TGTGCCAGCAAAAAAGGGAGGGAGGGCACCGGGGAGCTGTTTTTT

clone size: few
J gene: TRBJ2-7
D gene: -
V gene: TRBV2
CDR3 protein: CASSSNGGYEQYF
CDR3 DNA: TGTGCCAGCAGTTCCAATGGTGGCTACGAGCAGTACTTC

clone size: -
J gene: TRBJ1-1
D gene: -
V gene: TRBV7-9
CDR3 protein: CASSLAQGEAFF
CDR3 DNA: TGTGCCAGCAGCTTAGCGCAGGGTGAAGCTTTCTTT

clone size: -
J gene: TRBJ1-6
D gene: -
V gene: TRBV6-5
CDR3 protein: CASTSGVTNSPLHF
CDR3 DNA: TGTGCCAGCACCTCAGGGGTAACCAATTCACCCCTCCACTTT

clone size: few
J gene: TRBJ1-1
D gene: -
V gene: TRBV7-9
CDR3 protein: CASSTGFTEAFF
CDR3 DNA: TGTGCCAGCAGTACAGGGTTCACTGAAGCTTTCTTT

clone size: -
J gene: TRBJ1-5
D gene: -
V gene: TRBV6-6
CDR3 protein: CASSYSRAHSNQPQHF
CDR3 DNA: TGTGCCAGCAGTTATTCCCGGGCCCACAGTAATCAGCCCCAGCATTTT

clone size: once
J gene: TRBJ1-4
D gene: -
V gene: TRBV5-5
CDR3 protein: CASSLEVGRATTNEKLFF
CDR3 DNA: TGTGCCAGCAGCTTGGAGGTGGGACGGGCGACTACTAATGAAAAACTGTTTTTT

clone size: -
J gene: TRBJ2-1
D gene: -
V gene: TRBV28
CDR3 protein: CASWRLDGNEQFF
CDR3 DNA: TGTGCCAGCTGGCGACTAGATGGGAATGAGCAGTTCTTC

clone size: -
J gene: TRBJ2-7
D gene: -
V gene: TRBV25-1
CDR3 protein: CASSDGQLTYEQYF
CDR3 DNA: TGTGCCAGCAGTGATGGGCAACTTACCTACGAGCAGTACTTC

clone size: once
J gene: TRBJ2-2
D gene: -
V gene: TRBV4-2
CDR3 protein: CASSQEPNGRNTGELFF
CDR3 DNA: TGTGCCAGCAGCCAAGAACCTAACGGGAGGAACACCGGGGAGCTGTTTTTT